These T cell receptor beta chains were read from a single sample in a study of shared clonotypes between healthy human individuals. Clones were read by immunoSEQ multiplex PCR, and TCRdb kept only the in-frame ones, dropping some. The sample has around 330,000 clones, roughly 70% seen once. The sample was memory CD4+ T cells sorted from blood. These receptors all stem from a man aged 25-45 years in good health. Each CDR3 is given with its conserved first and last residue. A D gene is named only where the DNA matches it firmly. The listing skips clone size in some rows; elsewhere it reads once, few, many or a size class.

size: .; D: TRBD2; V: TRBV19; J: TRBJ2-2; CDR3: CASTPNGLGRTGELFF; DNA: TGTGCCAGTACCCCCAATGGACTAGGGCGCACCGGGGAGCTGTTTTTT
size: once; D: TRBD1; V: TRBV10-3; J: TRBJ1-2; CDR3: CAISESRQGSGYTF; DNA: TGTGCCATCAGTGAGTCGAGACAGGGCTCTGGCTACACCTTC
size: .; D: .; V: TRBV18; J: TRBJ1-2; CDR3: CASSPRVINGYTF; DNA: TGTGCCAGCTCACCCCGAGTCATCAATGGCTACACCTTC
size: .; D: .; V: TRBV18; J: TRBJ1-3; CDR3: CASSPLGTIYF; DNA: TGTGCCAGCTCACCCCTAGGCACCATATATTTT
size: once; D: .; V: TRBV5-6; J: TRBJ2-3; CDR3: CASSLDSSTDTQYF; DNA: TGTGCCAGCAGCTTGGACAGCTCCACAGATACGCAGTATTTT
size: .; D: .; V: TRBV28; J: TRBJ2-7; CDR3: CASSLGHQQYF; DNA: TGTGCCAGCAGTCTAGGACACCAGCAGTACTTC
size: .; D: .; V: TRBV5-1; J: TRBJ2-6; CDR3: CASSFGSGANVLTF; DNA: TGCGCCAGCAGCTTTGGGTCTGGGGCCAACGTCCTGACTTTC
size: once; D: .; V: TRBV6-1; J: TRBJ1-5; CDR3: CASSEGTANQPQHF; DNA: TGTGCCAGCAGTGAAGGGACAGCAAATCAGCCCCAGCATTTT
size: .; D: TRBD2; V: TRBV5-1; J: TRBJ2-3; CDR3: CASRRGAEADTQYF; DNA: TGCGCCAGCAGGCGGGGGGCCGAGGCAGATACGCAGTATTTT
size: .; D: .; V: TRBV6-1; J: TRBJ2-4; CDR3: CASSGVAGHAKGIQYF; DNA: TGTGCCAGCAGTGGAGTGGCGGGACACGCAAAAGGCATTCAGTACTTC
size: once; D: .; V: TRBV6-5; J: TRBJ2-3; CDR3: CASSQSRGFTDTQYF; DNA: TGTGCCAGCAGCCAAAGTAGGGGATTCACAGATACGCAGTATTTT
size: .; D: .; V: TRBV13; J: TRBJ1-1; CDR3: CASRYWRGMNTEAFF; DNA: TGTGCCAGCAGGTATTGGAGGGGAATGAACACTGAAGCTTTCTTT
size: .; D: .; V: TRBV18; J: TRBJ2-1; CDR3: CASSPPTGSSYNEQFF; DNA: TGTGCCAGCTCACCTCCGACAGGCAGCTCCTACAATGAGCAGTTCTTC
size: .; D: .; V: TRBV18; J: TRBJ2-1; CDR3: CASSPGERSSYNEQFF; DNA: TGTGCCAGCTCACCAGGGGAGCGGAGCTCCTACAATGAGCAGTTCTTC
size: .; D: .; V: TRBV6-5; J: TRBJ1-1; CDR3: CASSSMTTWAF; DNA: TGTGCCAGCAGTTCTATGACGACTTGGGCCTTT
size: .; D: TRBD1; V: TRBV5-5; J: TRBJ2-7; CDR3: CASSLYLPGQGAYEQYF; DNA: TGTGCCAGCAGCTTGTACCTACCGGGACAGGGGGCCTACGAGCAGTACTTC
size: few; D: .; V: TRBV27; J: TRBJ1-5; CDR3: CASSSGLLNQPQHF; DNA: TGTGCCAGCAGTTCGGGACTCCTGAATCAGCCCCAGCATTTT
size: few; D: TRBD2; V: TRBV10-3; J: TRBJ2-1; CDR3: CAISGLAGVGEQFF; DNA: TGTGCCATCAGTGGTCTAGCGGGAGTTGGGGAGCAGTTCTTC
size: .; D: TRBD1; V: TRBV2; J: TRBJ1-5; CDR3: CASSANRGRDQPQHF; DNA: TGTGCCAGCAGTGCCAACAGGGGAAGGGATCAGCCCCAGCATTTT
size: .; D: .; V: TRBV5-6; J: TRBJ2-7; CDR3: CASSLTLSRTETYEQYF; DNA: TGTGCCAGCAGCCTCACCCTATCTAGGACCGAGACTTACGAGCAGTACTTC
size: .; D: .; V: TRBV20-1; J: TRBJ2-5; CDR3: CSAIVETQYF; DNA: TGCAGTGCTATCGTGGAGACCCAGTACTTC
size: .; D: .; V: TRBV18; J: TRBJ2-3; CDR3: CASSPLQDTDTQYF; DNA: TGTGCCAGCTCACCACTCCAGGACACAGATACGCAGTATTTT
size: .; D: .; V: TRBV5-4; J: TRBJ1-1; CDR3: CASSLMGWNTEAFF; DNA: TGTGCCAGCAGCTTGATGGGGTGGAACACTGAAGCTTTCTTT
size: .; D: TRBD1; V: TRBV5-1; J: TRBJ2-6; CDR3: CASSLINRGLTSGANVLTF; DNA: TGCGCCAGCAGCTTGATAAACAGGGGGCTGACCTCTGGGGCCAACGTCCTGACTTTC
size: .; D: .; V: TRBV7-3; J: TRBJ2-7; CDR3: CASSPTWTGRDEQYF; DNA: TGTGCCAGCAGCCCGACCTGGACAGGGAGGGACGAGCAGTACTTC
size: .; D: TRBD2; V: TRBV29-1; J: TRBJ2-2; CDR3: CSATLLTSGRLNTGELFF; DNA: TGCAGCGCCACACTACTTACTAGCGGGAGGCTGAACACCGGGGAGCTGTTTTTT
size: few; D: .; V: TRBV7-9; J: TRBJ1-2; CDR3: CASSLEFVSGYTF; DNA: TGTGCCAGCAGCTTAGAGTTCGTGTCCGGCTACACCTTC
size: few; D: .; V: TRBV13; J: TRBJ2-2; CDR3: CASRGGDNRRELFF; DNA: TGTGCCAGCAGGGGGGGTGACAATCGCCGGGAGCTGTTTTTT
size: .; D: .; V: TRBV6-5; J: TRBJ2-1; CDR3: CASSRFGGTYNEQFF; DNA: TGTGCCAGCAGTAGATTTGGCGGAACCTACAATGAGCAGTTCTTC
size: .; D: TRBD1; V: TRBV5-1; J: TRBJ2-7; CDR3: CASSFGGQGAEQYF; DNA: TGCGCCAGCAGCTTCGGCGGACAGGGTGCCGAGCAGTACTTC
size: .; D: TRBD2; V: TRBV27; J: TRBJ2-7; CDR3: CASSLTVSSGTYEQYF; DNA: TGTGCCAGCAGTTTAACGGTTTCTAGCGGAACCTACGAGCAGTACTTC
size: .; D: TRBD1; V: TRBV5-4; J: TRBJ1-1; CDR3: CASSPDRGHTEAFF; DNA: TGTGCCAGCAGCCCTGACAGGGGACACACTGAAGCTTTCTTT
size: many; D: .; V: TRBV25-1; J: TRBJ1-1; CDR3: CASTRGGQNTEAFF; DNA: TGTGCCAGCACCCGAGGCGGACAGAACACTGAAGCTTTCTTT
size: few; D: .; V: TRBV6-5; J: TRBJ1-5; CDR3: CASRARRGSNQPQHF; DNA: TGTGCCAGCAGAGCTCGCAGGGGAAGCAATCAGCCCCAGCATTTT
size: .; D: TRBD2; V: TRBV5-1; J: TRBJ2-1; CDR3: CASSPGLAAYNEQFF; DNA: TGCGCCAGCAGCCCCGGACTAGCGGCATACAATGAGCAGTTCTTC
size: .; D: TRBD2; V: TRBV11-2; J: TRBJ2-1; CDR3: CASSWLSLGSGFYNEQFF; DNA: TGTGCCAGCAGCTGGCTTTCCCTCGGTAGCGGGTTCTACAATGAGCAGTTCTTC
size: .; D: .; V: TRBV30; J: TRBJ2-3; CDR3: CAFRGLYPDTQYF; DNA: TGTGCCTTCCGCGGCCTCTATCCAGATACGCAGTATTTT
size: few; D: .; V: TRBV9; J: TRBJ1-1; CDR3: CASSVEVALNTEAFF; DNA: TGTGCCAGCAGCGTGGAAGTGGCCCTGAACACTGAAGCTTTCTTT
size: .; D: .; V: TRBV28; J: TRBJ1-2; CDR3: CASSSAGLYGYTF; DNA: TGTGCCAGCAGTTCAGCAGGGCTCTATGGCTACACCTTC
size: .; D: .; V: TRBV30; J: TRBJ2-5; CDR3: CAWSPRRETQYF; DNA: TGTGCCTGGAGCCCCCGTAGGGAGACCCAGTACTTC
size: few; D: .; V: TRBV28; J: TRBJ1-2; CDR3: CASSYSGGNYGYTF; DNA: TGTGCCAGCAGTTACTCAGGAGGAAACTATGGCTACACCTTC
size: .; D: .; V: TRBV5-4; J: TRBJ1-3; CDR3: CASSKRTDYTGQAGNTIYF; DNA: TGTGCCAGCAGCAAACGGACGGATTATACAGGGCAGGCTGGAAACACCATATATTTT